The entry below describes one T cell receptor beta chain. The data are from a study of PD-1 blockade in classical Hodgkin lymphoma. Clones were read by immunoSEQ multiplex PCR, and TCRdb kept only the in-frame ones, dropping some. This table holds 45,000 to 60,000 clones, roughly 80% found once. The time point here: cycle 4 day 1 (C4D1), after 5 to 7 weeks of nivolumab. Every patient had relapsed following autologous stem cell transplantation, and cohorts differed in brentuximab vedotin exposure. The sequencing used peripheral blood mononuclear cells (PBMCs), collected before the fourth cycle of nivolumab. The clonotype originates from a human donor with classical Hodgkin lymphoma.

CDR3 region: CASSARGTRSTDTQYF. The CDR3 DNA reads TGTGCCAGCAGCGCGAGGGGCACGAGAAGCACAGATACGCAGTATTTT. The V gene is TRBV9, the J gene TRBJ2-3; D may match TRBD1 or TRBD2 (5 bases each). V was clipped by 3 bases and J by 0 bases, with 14 bases between them. The CDR3 has 16 residues. The germline V gene has CDR1 SGDLS and CDR2 YYNGEE.